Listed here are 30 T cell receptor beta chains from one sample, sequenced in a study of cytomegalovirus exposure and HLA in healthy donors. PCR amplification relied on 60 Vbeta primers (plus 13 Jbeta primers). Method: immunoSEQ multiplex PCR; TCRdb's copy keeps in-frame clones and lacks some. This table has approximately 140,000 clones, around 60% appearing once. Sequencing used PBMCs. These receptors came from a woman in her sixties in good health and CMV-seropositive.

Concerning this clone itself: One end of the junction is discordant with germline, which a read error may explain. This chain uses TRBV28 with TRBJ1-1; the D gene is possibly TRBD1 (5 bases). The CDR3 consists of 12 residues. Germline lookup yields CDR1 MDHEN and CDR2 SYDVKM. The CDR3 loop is CASSPAGTGEIF. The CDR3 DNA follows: TGTGCCAGCAGTCCAGCCGGGACTGGAGAAATCTTT. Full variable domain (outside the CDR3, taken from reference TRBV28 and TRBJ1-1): DVKVTQSSRYLVKRTGEKVFLECVQDMDHENMFWYRQDPGLGLRLIYFSYDVKMKEKGDIPEGYSVSREKKERFSLILESASTNQTSMYLCASSPAGTGEIFGQGTRLTVV.

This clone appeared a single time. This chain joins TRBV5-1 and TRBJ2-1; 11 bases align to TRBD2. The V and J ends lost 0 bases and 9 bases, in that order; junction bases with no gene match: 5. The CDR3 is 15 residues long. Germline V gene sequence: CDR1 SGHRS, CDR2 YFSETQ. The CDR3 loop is CASSLATSGSAEQFF. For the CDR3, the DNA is TGCGCCAGCAGCTTGGCCACTAGCGGGAGCGCTGAGCAGTTCTTC.

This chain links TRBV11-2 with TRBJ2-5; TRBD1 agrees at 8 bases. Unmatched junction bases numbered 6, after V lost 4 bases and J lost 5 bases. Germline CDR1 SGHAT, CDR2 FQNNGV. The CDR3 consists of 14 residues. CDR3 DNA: TGTGCCAGCAGCTCCTGGACAGGGAGGGAGACCCAGTACTTC. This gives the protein CASSSWTGRETQYF.

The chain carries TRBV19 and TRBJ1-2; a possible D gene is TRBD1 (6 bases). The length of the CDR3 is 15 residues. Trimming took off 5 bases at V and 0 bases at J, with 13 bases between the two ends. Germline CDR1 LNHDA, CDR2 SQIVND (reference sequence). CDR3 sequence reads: CASSVTGASNYGYTF. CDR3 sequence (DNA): TGTGCCAGTAGTGTGACAGGCGCATCTAACTATGGCTACACCTTC.

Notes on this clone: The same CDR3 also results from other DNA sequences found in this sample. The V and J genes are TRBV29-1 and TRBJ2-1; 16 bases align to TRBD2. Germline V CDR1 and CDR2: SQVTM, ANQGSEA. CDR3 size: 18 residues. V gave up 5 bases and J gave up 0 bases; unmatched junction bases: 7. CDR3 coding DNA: TGCAGCGTTCCGCCGGGACTAGCGGGGGGGACCTCCTACAATGAGCAGTTCTTC. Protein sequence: CSVPPGLAGGTSYNEQFF.

The CDR3 loop is CAISESFSGTDNQPQHF. The CDR3 DNA is TGTGCCATCAGTGAGTCGTTCTCCGGGACAGACAATCAGCCCCAGCATTTT. This chain links TRBV10-3 with TRBJ1-5, with 7 bases fitting TRBD1. Trimming took 0 bases from V and 3 from J; bases not matched to a gene: 8. In germline, CDR1 is ENHRY, CDR2 SYGVKD. CDR3 length equals 17 residues.

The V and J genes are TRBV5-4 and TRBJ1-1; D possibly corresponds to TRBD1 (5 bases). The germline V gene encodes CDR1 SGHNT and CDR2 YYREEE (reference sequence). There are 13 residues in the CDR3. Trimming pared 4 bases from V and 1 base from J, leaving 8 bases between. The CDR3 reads CASSLDRNTEAFF. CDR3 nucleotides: TGTGCCAGCAGCCTCGACAGGAACACTGAAGCTTTCTTT.

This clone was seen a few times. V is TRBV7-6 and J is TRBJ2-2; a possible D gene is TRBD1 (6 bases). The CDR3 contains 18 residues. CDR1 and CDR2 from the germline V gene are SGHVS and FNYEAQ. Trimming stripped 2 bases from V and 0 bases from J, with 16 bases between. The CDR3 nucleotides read TGTGCCAGCAGCTTAACGGGGCCCCGGACAGCGAACACCGGGGAGCTGTTTTTT. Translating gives CASSLTGPRTANTGELFF.

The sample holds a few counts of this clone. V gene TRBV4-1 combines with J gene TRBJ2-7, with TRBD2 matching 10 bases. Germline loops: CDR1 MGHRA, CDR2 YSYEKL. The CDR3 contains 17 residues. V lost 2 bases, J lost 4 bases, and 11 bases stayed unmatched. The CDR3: CASSQRAGGPEIYEQYF. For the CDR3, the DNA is TGCGCCAGCAGCCAAAGAGCGGGAGGGCCCGAGATTTACGAGCAGTACTTC.

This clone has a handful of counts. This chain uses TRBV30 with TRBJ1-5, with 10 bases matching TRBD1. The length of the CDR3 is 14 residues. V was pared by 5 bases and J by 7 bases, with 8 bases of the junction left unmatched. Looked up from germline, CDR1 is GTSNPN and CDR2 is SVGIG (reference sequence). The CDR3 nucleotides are TGTGCCTGGGGCCGGGACAGGGGTGGACAGCCCCAGCATTTT. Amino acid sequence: CAWGRDRGGQPQHF. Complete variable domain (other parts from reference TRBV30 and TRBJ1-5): SQTIHQWPATLVQPVGSPLSLECTVEGTSNPNLYWYRQAAGRGLQLLFYSVGIGQISSEVPQNLSASRPQDRQFILSSKKLLLSDSGFYLCAWGRDRGGQPQHFGDGTRLSIL.

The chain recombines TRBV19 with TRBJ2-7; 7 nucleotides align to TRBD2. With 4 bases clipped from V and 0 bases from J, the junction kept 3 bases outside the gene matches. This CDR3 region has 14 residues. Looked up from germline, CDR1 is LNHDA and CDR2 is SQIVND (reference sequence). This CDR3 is CASSSTSDSYEQYF. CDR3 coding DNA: TGTGCCAGTAGTAGCACTAGCGACTCCTACGAGCAGTACTTC.

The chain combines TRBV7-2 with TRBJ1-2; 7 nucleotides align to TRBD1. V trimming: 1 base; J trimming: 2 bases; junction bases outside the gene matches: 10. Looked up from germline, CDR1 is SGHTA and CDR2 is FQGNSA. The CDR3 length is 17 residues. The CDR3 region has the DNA TGTGCCAGCAGCTTAGATTCATCAGGGGGAACGAACTATGGCTACACCTTC. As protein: CASSLDSSGGTNYGYTF.

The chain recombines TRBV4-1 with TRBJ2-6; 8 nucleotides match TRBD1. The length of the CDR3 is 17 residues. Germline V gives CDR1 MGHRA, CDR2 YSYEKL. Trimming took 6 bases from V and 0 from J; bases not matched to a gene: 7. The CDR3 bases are TGCGCCAGCAGTCCCCAGGGGGCCCACTCTGGGGCCAACGTCCTGACTTTC. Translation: CASSPQGAHSGANVLTF.

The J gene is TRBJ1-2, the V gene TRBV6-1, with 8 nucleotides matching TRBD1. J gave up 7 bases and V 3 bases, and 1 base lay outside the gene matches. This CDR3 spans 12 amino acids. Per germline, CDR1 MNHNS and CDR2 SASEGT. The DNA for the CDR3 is TGTGCCAGCAGTGAGGACAGGGCTGGCTACACCTTC. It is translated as CASSEDRAGYTF.

The CDR3 sequence: CASSSTLGTGWNEKLFF. CDR3 coding DNA: TGTGCCAGCAGCTCAACCTTGGGGACAGGGTGGAATGAAAAACTGTTTTTT. The chain is built from TRBV5-6 and TRBJ1-4, with TRBD1 identical over 9 bases. Germline values: CDR1 SGHDT, CDR2 YYEEEE. The CDR3 totals 17 residues. V shed 3 bases, J shed 5 bases, and the junction held 11 bases outside the gene matches. Complete variable domain (other parts from reference TRBV5-6 and TRBJ1-4): DAGVTQSPTHLIKTRGQQVTLRCSPKSGHDTVSWYQQALGQGPQFIFQYYEEEERQRGNFPDRFSGHQFPNYSSELNVNALLLGDSALYLCASSSTLGTGWNEKLFFGSGTQLSVL.

This CDR3 is CASSLESSGSYYEQYF. The CDR3 bases are TGTGCCAGCAGTTTAGAGTCTAGCGGGAGTTACTACGAGCAGTACTTC. V gene TRBV28 combines with J gene TRBJ2-7, with 10 bases matching TRBD2. After removal of 2 bases from V and 3 bases from J, the junction contained 7 bases not matched to a gene. CDR3 size: 16 residues. Germline V gives CDR1 MDHEN, CDR2 SYDVKM.

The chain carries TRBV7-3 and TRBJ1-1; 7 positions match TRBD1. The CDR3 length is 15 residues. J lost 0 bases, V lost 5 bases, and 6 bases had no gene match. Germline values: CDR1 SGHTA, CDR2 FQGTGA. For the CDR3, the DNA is TGTGCCAGCAGCCTGGGACAGAGGATGAACACTGAAGCTTTCTTT. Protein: CASSLGQRMNTEAFF.

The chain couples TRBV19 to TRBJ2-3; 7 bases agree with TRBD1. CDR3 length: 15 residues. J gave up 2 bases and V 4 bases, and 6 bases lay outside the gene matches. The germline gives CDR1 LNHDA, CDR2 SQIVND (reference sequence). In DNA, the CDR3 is TGTGCCAGTAGTAAGGGGGCGCTTGACACAGATACGCAGTATTTT. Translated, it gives CASSKGALDTDTQYF.

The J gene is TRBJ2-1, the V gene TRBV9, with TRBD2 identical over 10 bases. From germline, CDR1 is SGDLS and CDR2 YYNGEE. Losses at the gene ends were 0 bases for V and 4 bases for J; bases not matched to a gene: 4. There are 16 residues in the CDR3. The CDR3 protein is CASSVGTSGGYNEQFF. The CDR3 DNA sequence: TGTGCCAGCAGCGTAGGGACTAGCGGAGGATACAATGAGCAGTTCTTC.

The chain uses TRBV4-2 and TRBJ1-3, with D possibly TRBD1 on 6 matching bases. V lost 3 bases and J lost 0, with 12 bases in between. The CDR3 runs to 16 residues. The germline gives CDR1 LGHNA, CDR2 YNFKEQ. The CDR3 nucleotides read TGTGCCAGCAGCCAGCCCCACAGGGACTCTGGAAACACCATATATTTT. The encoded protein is CASSQPHRDSGNTIYF.

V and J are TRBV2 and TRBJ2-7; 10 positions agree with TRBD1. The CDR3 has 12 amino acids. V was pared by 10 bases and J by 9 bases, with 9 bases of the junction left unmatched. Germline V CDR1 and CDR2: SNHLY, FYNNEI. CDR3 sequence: CATTDRGRMQYF. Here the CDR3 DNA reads TGTGCCACGACCGACAGGGGGCGGATGCAGTACTTC. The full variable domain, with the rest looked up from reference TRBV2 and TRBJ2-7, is EPEVTQTPSHQVTQMGQEVILRCVPISNHLYFYWYRQILGQKVEFLVSFYNNEISEKSEIFDDQFSVERPDGSNFTLKIRSTKLEDSAMYFCATTDRGRMQYFGPGTRLTVT.

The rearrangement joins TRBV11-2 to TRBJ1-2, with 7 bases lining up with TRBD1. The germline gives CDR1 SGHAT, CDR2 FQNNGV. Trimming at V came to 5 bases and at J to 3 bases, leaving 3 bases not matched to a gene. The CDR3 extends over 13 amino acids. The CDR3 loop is CASSPGTDYGYTF. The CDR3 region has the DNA TGTGCCAGCAGCCCCGGGACAGACTATGGCTACACCTTC.

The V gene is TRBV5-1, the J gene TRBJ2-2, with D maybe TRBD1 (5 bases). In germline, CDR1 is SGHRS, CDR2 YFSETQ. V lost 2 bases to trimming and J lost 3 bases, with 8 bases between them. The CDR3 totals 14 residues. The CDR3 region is CASSLQVDTGELFF. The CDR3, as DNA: TGCGCCAGCAGCTTACAGGTCGACACCGGGGAGCTGTTTTTT.

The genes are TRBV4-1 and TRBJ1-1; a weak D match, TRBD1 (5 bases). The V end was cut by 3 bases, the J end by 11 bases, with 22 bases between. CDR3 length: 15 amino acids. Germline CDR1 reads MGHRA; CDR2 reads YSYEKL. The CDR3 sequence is CASSQDQLQGFEAFF. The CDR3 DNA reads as TGCGCCAGCAGCCAGGACCAACTCCAGGGATTTGAGGCTTTCTTT.

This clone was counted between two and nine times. The CDR3 region has the DNA TGTGCCAGCAGTCCGTGGGGACGGGACAGGGAGACCCAGTACTTC. Its protein product is CASSPWGRDRETQYF. The rearrangement joins TRBV7-2 to TRBJ2-5, with 8 bases aligning to TRBD1. With V trimmed by 6 bases and J by 5 bases, 11 bases remained unmatched. Looked up from germline, CDR1 is SGHTA and CDR2 is FQGNSA. The CDR3 runs to 15 residues.

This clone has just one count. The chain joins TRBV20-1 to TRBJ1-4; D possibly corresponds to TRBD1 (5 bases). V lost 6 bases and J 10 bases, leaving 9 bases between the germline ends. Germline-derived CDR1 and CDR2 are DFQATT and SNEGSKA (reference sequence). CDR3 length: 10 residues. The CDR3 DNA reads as TGCAGTGCCAAGGGGCCAAAACTGTTTTTT. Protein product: CSAKGPKLFF.

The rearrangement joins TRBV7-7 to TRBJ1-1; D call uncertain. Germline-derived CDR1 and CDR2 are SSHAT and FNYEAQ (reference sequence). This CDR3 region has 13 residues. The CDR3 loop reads CAGSQTVNTEAFF. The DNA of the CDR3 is TGTGCTGGCAGCCAAACAGTGAACACTGAAGCTTTCTTT.

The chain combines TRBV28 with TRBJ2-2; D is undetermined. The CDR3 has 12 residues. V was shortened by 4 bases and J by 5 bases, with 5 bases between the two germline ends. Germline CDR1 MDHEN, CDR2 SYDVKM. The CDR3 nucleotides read TGTGCCAGCAGTTCTCTAACCGGGGAGCTGTTTTTT. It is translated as CASSSLTGELFF. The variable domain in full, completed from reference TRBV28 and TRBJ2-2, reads DVKVTQSSRYLVKRTGEKVFLECVQDMDHENMFWYRQDPGLGLRLIYFSYDVKMKEKGDIPEGYSVSREKKERFSLILESASTNQTSMYLCASSSLTGELFFGEGSRLTVL.

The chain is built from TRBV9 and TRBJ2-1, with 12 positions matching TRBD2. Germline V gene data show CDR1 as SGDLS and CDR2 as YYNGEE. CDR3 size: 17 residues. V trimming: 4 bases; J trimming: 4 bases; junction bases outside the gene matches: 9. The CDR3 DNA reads TGTGCCAGCAGCAGACTAGCGGGAGCGGGGTCGTACAATGAGCAGTTCTTC. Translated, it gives CASSRLAGAGSYNEQFF.

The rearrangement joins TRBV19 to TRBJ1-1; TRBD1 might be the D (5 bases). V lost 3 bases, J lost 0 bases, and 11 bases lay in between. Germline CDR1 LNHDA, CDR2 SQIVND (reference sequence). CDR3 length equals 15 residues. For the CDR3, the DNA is TGTGCCAGTAGTATTAGTCAGGGAATGAACACTGAAGCTTTCTTT. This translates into CASSISQGMNTEAFF.